Below, one T cell receptor beta chain is given with its context. Its antigen is currently unknown. Treatment noted: roughly 10-day PBMC culture with coronavirus spike peptide pools or control peptides (ViraFEST assay). This record comes from a study of vaccination and CD4 T cells after COVID-19. The CDR3 loop spans 13 amino acids. V lost 5 bases and J 2 bases, leaving 9 bases between the germline ends. Per the germline V gene, CDR1 is LNHDA and CDR2 is SQIVND (reference sequence). The Oncomine TCR Beta short-read assay was applied to DNA of cultured CD4+ T cells. Via MiXCR, TCRdb re-called the PCR reads, giving one row per CDR3 protein. The sample contains under 20,000 distinct CDR3 sequences, 50% to 65% of which appear only once.

The source is a human donor who had recovered from COVID-19. The chain is built from TRBV19 and TRBJ1-2; D perhaps matches TRBD1 (6 bases). The specimen sequenced was CD4+ T cells from blood, cultured in vitro. CDR3 in DNA: TGTGCCAGTAGTTTGACAGGAAACTATGGCTACACCTTC. This encodes CASSLTGNYGYTF.